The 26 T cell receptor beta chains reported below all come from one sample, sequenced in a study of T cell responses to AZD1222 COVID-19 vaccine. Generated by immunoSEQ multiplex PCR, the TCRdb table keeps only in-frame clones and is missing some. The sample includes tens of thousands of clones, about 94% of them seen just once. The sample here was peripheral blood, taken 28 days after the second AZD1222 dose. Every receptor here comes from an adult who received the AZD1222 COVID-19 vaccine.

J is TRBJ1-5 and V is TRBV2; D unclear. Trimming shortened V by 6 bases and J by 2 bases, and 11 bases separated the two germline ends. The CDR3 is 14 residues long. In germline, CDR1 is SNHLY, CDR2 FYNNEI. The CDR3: CASRKSIGNQPQHF. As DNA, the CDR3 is TGTGCCAGCAGGAAATCTATAGGCAATCAGCCCCAGCATTTT.

In DNA form, the CDR3 reads TGCAGTGCTAGAGATCTGGATGGCTACACCTTC. The encoded protein is CSARDLDGYTF. The chain employs TRBV20-1 and TRBJ1-2; D call uncertain. The ends were cut back, 0 bases at V and 6 bases at J, with 5 bases in the middle. The CDR3 length is 11 residues. The germline V gene encodes CDR1 DFQATT and CDR2 SNEGSKA (reference sequence).

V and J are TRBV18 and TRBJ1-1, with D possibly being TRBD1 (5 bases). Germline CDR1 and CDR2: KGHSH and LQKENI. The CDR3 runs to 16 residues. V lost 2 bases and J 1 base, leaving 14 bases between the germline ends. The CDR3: CASSPGQGPTNTEAFF. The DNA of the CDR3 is TGTGCCAGCTCACCAGGGCAGGGCCCGACGAACACTGAAGCTTTCTTT.

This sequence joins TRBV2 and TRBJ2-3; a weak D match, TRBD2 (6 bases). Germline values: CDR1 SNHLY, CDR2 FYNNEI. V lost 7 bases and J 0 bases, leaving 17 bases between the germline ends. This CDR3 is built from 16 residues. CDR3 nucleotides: TGTGCCAGCACCGAGGGGTGGCGGGGAAGCACAGATACGCAGTATTTT. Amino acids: CASTEGWRGSTDTQYF.

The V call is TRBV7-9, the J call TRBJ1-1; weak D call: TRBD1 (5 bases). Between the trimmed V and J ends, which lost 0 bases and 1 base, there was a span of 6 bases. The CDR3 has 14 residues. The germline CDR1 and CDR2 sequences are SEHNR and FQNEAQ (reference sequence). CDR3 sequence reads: CASSLARANTEAFF. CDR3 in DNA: TGTGCCAGCAGCTTAGCCAGGGCGAACACTGAAGCTTTCTTT.

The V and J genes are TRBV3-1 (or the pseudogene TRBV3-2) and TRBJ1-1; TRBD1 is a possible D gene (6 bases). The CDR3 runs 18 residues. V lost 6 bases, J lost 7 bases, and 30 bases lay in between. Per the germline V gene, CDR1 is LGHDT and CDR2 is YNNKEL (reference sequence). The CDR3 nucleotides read TGTGCCAGCAGAGCCATCTCCTCACGGGGGCGCTGGGATAATGAAGCTTTCTTT. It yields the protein CASRAISSRGRWDNEAFF.

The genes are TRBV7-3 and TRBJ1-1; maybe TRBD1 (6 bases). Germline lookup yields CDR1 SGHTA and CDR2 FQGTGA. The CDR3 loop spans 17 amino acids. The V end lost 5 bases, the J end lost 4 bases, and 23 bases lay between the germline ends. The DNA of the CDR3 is TGTGCCAGCAGCGTCCGTGGGGGCAGGCAAGGGGGCACTGAAGCTTTCTTT. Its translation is CASSVRGGRQGGTEAFF.

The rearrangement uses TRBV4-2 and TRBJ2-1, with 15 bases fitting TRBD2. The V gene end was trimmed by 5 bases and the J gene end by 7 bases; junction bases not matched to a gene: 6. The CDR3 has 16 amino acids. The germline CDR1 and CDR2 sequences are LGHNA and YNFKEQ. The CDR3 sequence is CASSKGLAGGQNEQFF. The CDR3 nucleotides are TGTGCCAGCAGCAAAGGACTAGCGGGGGGGCAAAATGAGCAGTTCTTC.

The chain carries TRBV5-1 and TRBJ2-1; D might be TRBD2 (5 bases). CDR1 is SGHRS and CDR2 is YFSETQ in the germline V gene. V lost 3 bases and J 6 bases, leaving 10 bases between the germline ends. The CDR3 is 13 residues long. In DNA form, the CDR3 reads TGCGCCAGCAGCTCCTCGGGGTCCAATGAGCAGTTCTTC. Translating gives CASSSSGSNEQFF.

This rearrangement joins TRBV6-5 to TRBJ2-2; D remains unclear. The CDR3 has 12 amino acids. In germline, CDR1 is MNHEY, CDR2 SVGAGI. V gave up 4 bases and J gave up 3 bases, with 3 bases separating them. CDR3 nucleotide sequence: TGTGCCAGCAGTTTGGACACCGGGGAGCTGTTTTTT. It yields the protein CASSLDTGELFF.

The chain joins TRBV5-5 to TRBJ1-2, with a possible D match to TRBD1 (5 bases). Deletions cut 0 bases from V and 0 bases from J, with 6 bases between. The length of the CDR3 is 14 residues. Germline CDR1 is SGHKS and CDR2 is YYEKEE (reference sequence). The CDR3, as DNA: TGTGCCAGCAGCTTGGGGGGGACTAACTATGGCTACACCTTC. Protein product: CASSLGGTNYGYTF.

CDR3 protein: CASSVGQGSYNEQFF. The CDR3 coding sequence is TGCGCCAGCAGCGTGGGACAGGGTTCCTACAATGAGCAGTTCTTC. The chain joins TRBV5-1 to TRBJ2-1, with 9 bases fitting TRBD1. Germline V CDR1 and CDR2: SGHRS, YFSETQ. Trimming at V came to 4 bases and at J to 1 base, leaving 3 bases not matched to a gene. The CDR3 contains 15 residues.

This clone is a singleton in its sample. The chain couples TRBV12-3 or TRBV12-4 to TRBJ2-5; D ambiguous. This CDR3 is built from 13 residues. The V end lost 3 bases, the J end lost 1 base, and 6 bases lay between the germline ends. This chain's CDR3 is CASSFGVQETQYF. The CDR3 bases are TGTGCCAGCAGTTTTGGGGTCCAAGAGACCCAGTACTTC.

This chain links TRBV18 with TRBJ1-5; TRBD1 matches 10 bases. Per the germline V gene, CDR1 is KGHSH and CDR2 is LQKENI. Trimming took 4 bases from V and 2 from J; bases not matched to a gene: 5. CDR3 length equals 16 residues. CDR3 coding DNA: TGTGCCAGCTCACAAGGGACAGGGGCGGGCAATCAGCCCCAGCATTTT. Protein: CASSQGTGAGNQPQHF.

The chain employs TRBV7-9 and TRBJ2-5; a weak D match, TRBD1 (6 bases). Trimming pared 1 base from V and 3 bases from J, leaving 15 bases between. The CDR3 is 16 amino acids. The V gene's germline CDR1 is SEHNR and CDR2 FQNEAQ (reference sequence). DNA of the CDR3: TGTGCCAGCAGCTTAGGATCCGGGACAAACAAAGAGACCCAGTACTTC. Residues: CASSLGSGTNKETQYF.

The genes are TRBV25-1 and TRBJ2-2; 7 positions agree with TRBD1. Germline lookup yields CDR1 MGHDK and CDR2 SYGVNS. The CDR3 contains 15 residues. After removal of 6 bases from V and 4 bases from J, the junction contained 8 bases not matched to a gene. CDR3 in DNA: TGTGCCAGCAGGGGCCGATCAGGGGGCACCGGGGAGCTGTTTTTT. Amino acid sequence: CASRGRSGGTGELFF. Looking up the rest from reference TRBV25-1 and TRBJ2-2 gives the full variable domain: EADIYQTPRYLVIGTGKKITLECSQTMGHDKMYWYQQDPGMELHLIHYSYGVNSTEKGDLSSESTVSRIRTEHFPLTLESARPSHTSQYLCASRGRSGGTGELFFGEGSRLTVL.

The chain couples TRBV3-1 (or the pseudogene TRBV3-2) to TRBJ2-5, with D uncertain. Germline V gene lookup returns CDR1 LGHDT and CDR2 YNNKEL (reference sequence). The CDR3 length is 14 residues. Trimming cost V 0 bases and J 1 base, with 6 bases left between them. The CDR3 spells CASSQDYTQETQYF. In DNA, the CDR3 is TGTGCCAGCAGCCAAGATTACACCCAAGAGACCCAGTACTTC.

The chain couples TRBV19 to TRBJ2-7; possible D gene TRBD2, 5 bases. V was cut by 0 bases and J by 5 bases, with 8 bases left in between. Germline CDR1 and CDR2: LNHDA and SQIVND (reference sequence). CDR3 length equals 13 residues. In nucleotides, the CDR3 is TGTGCCAGTAGTATAGAGAGGGCGGACGAGCAGTACTTC. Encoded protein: CASSIERADEQYF.

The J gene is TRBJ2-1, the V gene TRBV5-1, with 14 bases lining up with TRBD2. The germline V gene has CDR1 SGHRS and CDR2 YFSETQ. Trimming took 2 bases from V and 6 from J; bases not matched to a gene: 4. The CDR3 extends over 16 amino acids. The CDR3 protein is CASSLFGLAGGNEQFF. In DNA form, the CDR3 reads TGCGCCAGCAGCTTATTTGGACTAGCGGGGGGCAATGAGCAGTTCTTC.

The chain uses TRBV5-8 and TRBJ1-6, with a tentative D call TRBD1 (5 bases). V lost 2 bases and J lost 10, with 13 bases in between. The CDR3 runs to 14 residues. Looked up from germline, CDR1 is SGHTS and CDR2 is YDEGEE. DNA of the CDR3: TGTGCCAGCAGCTTCTGGGGGGGGTCCTCACCCCTCCACTTT. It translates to CASSFWGGSSPLHF.

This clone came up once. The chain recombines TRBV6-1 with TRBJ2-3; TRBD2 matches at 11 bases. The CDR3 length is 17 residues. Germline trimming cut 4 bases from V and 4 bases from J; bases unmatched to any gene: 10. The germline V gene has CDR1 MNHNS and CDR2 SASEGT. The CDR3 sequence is CASSVSGGADVADTQYF. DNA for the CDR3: TGTGCCAGCAGTGTTAGCGGGGGGGCGGATGTGGCAGATACGCAGTATTTT.

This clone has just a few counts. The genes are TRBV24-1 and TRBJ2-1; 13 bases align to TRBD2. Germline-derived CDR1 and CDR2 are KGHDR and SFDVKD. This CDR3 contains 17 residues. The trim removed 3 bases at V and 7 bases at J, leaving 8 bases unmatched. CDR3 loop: CATSDVGLAGARNEQFF. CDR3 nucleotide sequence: TGTGCCACCAGTGATGTCGGACTAGCGGGGGCTCGGAATGAGCAGTTCTTC.

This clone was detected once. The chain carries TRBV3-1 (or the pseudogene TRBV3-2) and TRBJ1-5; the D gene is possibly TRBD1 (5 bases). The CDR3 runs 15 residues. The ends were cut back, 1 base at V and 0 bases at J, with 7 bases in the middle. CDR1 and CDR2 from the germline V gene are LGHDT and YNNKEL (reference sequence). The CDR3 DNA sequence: TGTGCCAGCAGCCAAGGAAGGGGTAGCAATCAGCCCCAGCATTTT. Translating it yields CASSQGRGSNQPQHF.

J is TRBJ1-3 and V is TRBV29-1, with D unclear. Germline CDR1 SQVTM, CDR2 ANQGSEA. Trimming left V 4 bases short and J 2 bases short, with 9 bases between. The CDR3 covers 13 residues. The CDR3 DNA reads TGCAGCGTTGCCAGTACTACTGGAAACACCATATATTTT. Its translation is CSVASTTGNTIYF.

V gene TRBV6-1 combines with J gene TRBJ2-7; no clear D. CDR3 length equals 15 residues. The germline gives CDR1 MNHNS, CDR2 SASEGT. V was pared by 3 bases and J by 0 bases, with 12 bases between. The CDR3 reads CASSDVGATSYEQYF. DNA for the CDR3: TGTGCCAGCAGTGATGTGGGCGCGACCTCCTACGAGCAGTACTTC.

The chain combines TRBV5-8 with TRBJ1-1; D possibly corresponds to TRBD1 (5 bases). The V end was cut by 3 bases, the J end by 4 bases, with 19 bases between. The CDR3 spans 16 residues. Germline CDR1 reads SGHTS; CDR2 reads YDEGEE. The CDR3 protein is CASSSGRGSLSTEAFF. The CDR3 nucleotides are TGTGCCAGCAGCTCGGGCCGGGGGTCCTTGAGCACTGAAGCTTTCTTT.